The entry that follows covers one T cell receptor (beta chain) sequence. No antigen is known for it. TCRdb fed the reads into MiXCR, producing one record per CDR3 protein. The data contain 350,000 to 400,000 distinct CDR3 sequences, about 35% of them singletons. The record originates from a study of T cell repertoires in cytomegalovirus infection. V lost 3 bases, J lost 1 base, and 23 bases lay in between. There are 19 residues in the CDR3. Germline loops: CDR1 LNHDA, CDR2 SQIVND (reference sequence). Source: cultured PBMCs, taken from culture after CMV antigen stimulation. The clonotype was recovered from a human donor in good health (CMV status not recorded). Some clones in this sample may be carry-over from other donors' samples. This rearrangement joins TRBV19 to TRBJ2-3, with D perhaps given as TRBD1 or TRBD2 (6 bases each). CDR3 nucleotides: TGTGCCAGTAGTATCAGCGGGCAGGGGCGCGCCGGCCGCACAGATACGCAGTATTTT. This codes for CASSISGQGRAGRTDTQYF.